This TCR beta chain was profiled in a study of Ad26.COV2.S vaccination and SARS-CoV-2 variants. Study overall: Participants got Ad26.COV2.S intramuscularly, once or twice 56 days apart. Study outcomes and limitations: Vaccine recipients had higher spike-specific TCR breadth than placebo recipients. Vaccine and placebo recipients had comparable breadth of non-spike TCRs. Total T cell responses were possibly underestimated by TCR breadth and depth analyses.

Treatment: around 19 received Ad26.COV2.S at low or high dose, single or two shots; 5 received placebo; per-sample allocation not given. Day 63 after the first vaccine or placebo injection was the time point for sampling. Clones were read by immunoSEQ multiplex PCR, and TCRdb kept only the in-frame ones, dropping some. Of some 320,000 clones in the sample, about 82% are singletons; the top ten hold approximately 1.9%. This CDR3 is built from 15 residues. CDR1 and CDR2 from the germline V gene are SGDLS and YYNGEE. Trimming cost V 3 bases and J 3 bases; bases outside gene matches: 3. Of note for this clone: As yet, its antigen is unknown.

This chain connects TRBV9 to TRBJ2-1; TRBD2 matches at 10 bases. The sequence came from a person between 18 and 60 years old who received the Ad26.COV2.S COVID-19 vaccine or a placebo. Here the sequenced sample was peripheral blood, taken in a trial of Ad26.COV2.S vaccine versus placebo. CDR3 bases: TGTGCCAGCAGCGGAGCTAGCGGGGGCTACAATGAGCAGTTCTTC. This codes for CASSGASGGYNEQFF.